This T cell receptor beta chain was documented in a study of cytomegalovirus exposure and HLA in healthy donors. This CDR3 has 16 residues. Method: immunoSEQ multiplex PCR; TCRdb's copy keeps in-frame clones and lacks some. The sample carries 95,000 to 150,000 clones, about nine tenths recorded once. This clone came up a few times. Material for sequencing was PBMCs. The sequence was collected from a woman under 30 in good health and CMV-seronegative. The V gene is TRBV21-1, the J gene TRBJ1-4. TRBV21-1 corresponds to a pseudogene. The CDR3 is CASRRGGEAPNEKLFF. CDR3 DNA sequence: TGTGCCAGCAGGAGGGGGGGCGAAGCACCTAATGAAAAACTGTTTTTT.